Below are 21 T cell receptor beta chains sequenced from a single sample in a study of T-cell reconstitution after alpha-beta-depleted transplantation in children (dated by TCRdb to between 2015 and 2016). Libraries came from PCR. Sequencer: Illumina HiSeq 2500. Molecular barcoding was employed in the preparation of TCR libraries, with unique molecular identifiers being used to normalize TCRbeta repertoire quantification. The raw public reads went through TCRdb reprocessing: fastp at Q25, MiXCR clone calling, in-frame beta chains kept. When rows share a CDR3 protein, they turn into one entry using the most common DNA and genes. A total of roughly 100,000 distinct CDR3 sequences appear in this sample, approximately 9.2% of them only once. The ten largest clones capture 5.5% to 7% of the sample. The sequencing here drew on PBMCs from the stem cell graft donor, taken from the stem cell graft. Receptor source: a human donor who donated a stem cell graft to a child with congenital amegakaryocytic thrombocytopenia.

This clonotype was observed at least ten times. The J gene is TRBJ2-1, the V gene TRBV3-1, with 7 bases that match TRBD1. The trim removed 1 base at V and 0 bases at J, leaving 0 bases unmatched. The CDR3 has 15 residues. CDR1 LGHDT and CDR2 YNNKEL come from the germline V gene (reference sequence). The CDR3 is CASSQGTGSYNEQFF. The DNA of the CDR3 is TGTGCCAGCAGCCAAGGGACAGGCTCCTACAATGAGCAGTTCTTC.

This clonotype was picked up many times. V usage is TRBV5-1 and J usage is TRBJ2-2; possible D gene TRBD2, 6 bases. Germline V gene sequence: CDR1 SGHRS, CDR2 YFSETQ. Between the trimmed V and J ends, which lost 4 bases and 2 bases, there was a span of 12 bases. The CDR3 consists of 15 residues. The CDR3 loop is CASSIGTVNTGELFF. CDR3 bases: TGCGCCAGCAGCATCGGGACTGTTAACACCGGGGAGCTGTTTTTT.

This clonotype was counted at least ten times. This chain connects TRBV7-2 to TRBJ2-1; a weak D match, TRBD1 (6 bases). From germline, CDR1 is SGHTA and CDR2 FQGNSA. Deletions cut 3 bases from V and 4 bases from J, with 13 bases between. The CDR3 is 15 residues long. The CDR3 DNA follows: TGTGCCAGCAGCTTCTCTACAGGGAAGTACAATGAGCAGTTCTTC. Translating gives CASSFSTGKYNEQFF. The full variable domain, rest sourced from reference TRBV7-2 and TRBJ2-1, is GAGVSQSPSNKVTEKGKDVELRCDPISGHTALYWYRQSLGQGLEFLIYFQGNSAPDKSGLPSDRFSAERTGGSVSTLTIQRTQQEDSAVYLCASSFSTGKYNEQFFGPGTRLTVL.

This clonotype was observed many times. J is TRBJ2-1 and V is TRBV27; 7 nucleotides line up with TRBD2. CDR1 is MNHEY, CDR2 SMNVEV, per germline (reference sequence). The trim removed 2 bases at V and 5 bases at J, leaving 3 bases unmatched. The CDR3 extends over 14 amino acids. CDR3 protein: CASSLLAEDNEQFF. The CDR3 DNA follows: TGTGCCAGCAGTTTACTAGCGGAGGACAATGAGCAGTTCTTC.

Ten or more counts support this clonotype. The V and J genes are TRBV28 and TRBJ2-3; D is perhaps TRBD1 (6 bases). Per the germline V gene, CDR1 is MDHEN and CDR2 is SYDVKM. V was clipped by 7 bases and J by 4 bases, with 27 bases between them. This CDR3 has 18 residues. This chain's CDR3 is CASNRGIRDTWWADTQYF. CDR3 bases: TGTGCCAGCAACCGAGGGATCCGGGACACCTGGTGGGCAGATACGCAGTATTTT. Full variable domain (remainder filled in from reference TRBV28 and TRBJ2-3): DVKVTQSSRYLVKRTGEKVFLECVQDMDHENMFWYRQDPGLGLRLIYFSYDVKMKEKGDIPEGYSVSREKKERFSLILESASTNQTSMYLCASNRGIRDTWWADTQYFGPGTRLTVL.

At least ten counts were recorded for this clonotype. The chain links TRBV14 to TRBJ2-5; a possible D gene is TRBD1 (6 bases). Germline V gene sequence: CDR1 SGHDN, CDR2 FVKESK. There are 13 residues in the CDR3. V lost 4 bases, J lost 0 bases, and 6 bases lay in between. The chain's CDR3 is CASSRDNQETQYF. The CDR3 DNA reads as TGTGCCAGCAGCCGGGACAACCAAGAGACCCAGTACTTC.

This clonotype was seen repeatedly, ten times or more. The V call is TRBV5-1, the J call TRBJ2-1, with TRBD1 identical over 7 bases. The ends lost 0 bases at V and 8 bases at J; junction bases unmatched: 5. The CDR3 totals 14 residues. CDR1 is SGHRS, CDR2 YFSETQ, per germline. The CDR3 loop reads CASSLVGGEYEQFF. CDR3 coding DNA: TGCGCCAGCAGCTTGGTAGGGGGCGAGTATGAGCAGTTCTTC. Together with reference TRBV5-1 and TRBJ2-1, the CDR3 gives the full variable domain: KAGVTQTPRYLIKTRGQQVTLSCSPISGHRSVSWYQQTPGQGLQFLFEYFSETQRNKGNFPGRFSGRQFSNSRSEMNVSTLELGDSALYLCASSLVGGEYEQFFGPGTRLTVL.

This clonotype was counted at least ten times. The rearrangement joins TRBV18 to TRBJ2-1; 8 bases align to TRBD2. V was pared by 0 bases and J by 2 bases, with 3 bases of the junction left unmatched. CDR1 is KGHSH and CDR2 is LQKENI in the germline V gene. The CDR3 is made up of 16 amino acids. In DNA form, the CDR3 reads TGTGCCAGCTCACCACCGGGACTAGTAACCTACAATGAGCAGTTCTTC. Translated, it gives CASSPPGLVTYNEQFF.

In the case of this clonotype: A read error may explain this, as a much larger clone is one base away. The V call is TRBV4-2, the J call TRBJ1-1; no clear D. Germline V gene lookup returns CDR1 LGHNA and CDR2 YNFKEQ. V lost 4 bases and J lost 0, with 6 bases in between. There are 13 residues in the CDR3. The CDR3 loop is CASSPELNTEAFF. The CDR3 nucleotides read TGTGCCAGCAGCCCGGAGCTGAACACTGAAGCTTTCTTT.

DNA for the CDR3: TGTGCCAGCTCACCAGGCCTCGGAGTCCATGGCTACACCTTC. Translated: CASSPGLGVHGYTF. The chain combines TRBV18 with TRBJ1-2, with D unresolved. The CDR3 extends over 14 amino acids. V gave up 2 bases and J gave up 6 bases, with 13 bases separating them. Per the germline V gene, CDR1 is KGHSH and CDR2 is LQKENI.

This clonotype was seen at least ten times. V usage is TRBV7-8 and J usage is TRBJ1-1; the D is unclear. This CDR3 comprises 12 residues. The germline gives CDR1 SGHVS, CDR2 FQNEAQ. The V end was cut by 4 bases, the J end by 8 bases, with 11 bases between. CDR3 nucleotides: TGTGCCAGCAGCTCCCCTAGGAGGGAAGCTTTCTTT. It codes for CASSSPRREAFF.

Many counts were recorded for this clonotype. The chain employs TRBV27 and TRBJ1-2; 8 bases align to TRBD1. The CDR3 totals 15 residues. With V trimmed by 6 bases and J by 2 bases, 8 bases remained unmatched. Germline V CDR1 and CDR2: MNHEY, SMNVEV (reference sequence). The CDR3 region has the DNA TGTGCCAGCAGCCCCCGGACAGGGCGGAACTATGGCTACACCTTC. It yields the protein CASSPRTGRNYGYTF.

The V and J genes are TRBV3-1 and TRBJ2-3, with D perhaps TRBD2 (5 bases). The CDR3 has 14 residues. The germline gives CDR1 LGHDT, CDR2 YNNKEL (reference sequence). Trimming shortened V by 0 bases and J by 4 bases, and 8 bases separated the two germline ends. The chain's CDR3 is CASSQEGRADTQYF. DNA for the CDR3: TGTGCCAGCAGCCAAGAAGGGCGGGCAGATACGCAGTATTTT.

This clonotype came up many times. The chain joins TRBV29-1 to TRBJ1-5; 7 nucleotides line up with TRBD1. Germline lookup yields CDR1 SQVTM and CDR2 ANQGSEA. The CDR3 covers 12 residues. V gave up 5 bases and J gave up 7 bases; unmatched junction bases: 5. The CDR3 loop is CSVFTGEQPQHF. The CDR3 DNA follows: TGCAGCGTTTTTACAGGGGAACAGCCCCAGCATTTT.

The J gene is TRBJ2-2, the V gene TRBV12-3 or TRBV12-4; D perhaps matches TRBD1 (6 bases). V lost 2 bases to trimming and J lost 0 bases, with 13 bases between them. The CDR3 extends over 17 amino acids. The chain's CDR3 is CASSLPWDTSNTGELFF. The CDR3 bases are TGTGCCAGCAGTTTACCCTGGGACACCTCGAACACCGGGGAGCTGTTTTTT.

This clonotype was recorded at least ten times. V gene TRBV7-6 combines with J gene TRBJ2-3; D could derive from TRBD1 or TRBD2 (5 bases each). The CDR3 runs to 15 residues. Trimming took 6 bases from V and 5 from J, leaving 18 bases between them. Germline lookup yields CDR1 SGHVS and CDR2 FNYEAQ. CDR3 DNA sequence: TGTGCCAGCAGTCCCGGGACGGGACGCAGAGATACGCAGTATTTT. Its protein is CASSPGTGRRDTQYF.

This clonotype was found a few times. The chain is built from TRBV6-2 or TRBV6-3 and TRBJ2-7; 7 positions match TRBD1. The CDR3 is 14 amino acids. Trimming cost V 5 bases and J 8 bases; bases outside gene matches: 12. Per germline, CDR1 MNHEY and CDR2 SVGEGT. This chain's CDR3 is CASSQSATGTKQYF. The CDR3 region has the DNA TGTGCCAGCAGTCAATCAGCGACAGGGACGAAGCAGTACTTC.

This clonotype was detected many times. The rearrangement uses TRBV24-1 and TRBJ2-7; D might be TRBD1 or TRBD2, each matching 6 bases. The CDR3 totals 14 residues. Looked up from germline, CDR1 is KGHDR and CDR2 is SFDVKD. The V end lost 4 bases, the J end lost 0 bases, and 9 bases lay between the germline ends. The chain's CDR3 is CATSEGGSSYEQYF. For the CDR3, the DNA is TGTGCCACCAGTGAAGGGGGGAGCTCCTACGAGCAGTACTTC.

The rearrangement joins TRBV12-5 to TRBJ2-2; D unresolved. Trimming cost V 5 bases and J 3 bases, with 4 bases left between them. Looked up from germline, CDR1 is LGHNT and CDR2 is FRNRAP. The CDR3 runs to 12 residues. The CDR3 region is CASGPDTGELFF. CDR3 DNA sequence: TGTGCTAGTGGTCCAGACACCGGGGAGCTGTTTTTT.

This chain joins TRBV3-1 and TRBJ2-7; D perhaps matches TRBD1 (7 bases). The CDR3 sequence is 13 residues long. Germline V CDR1 and CDR2: LGHDT, YNNKEL (reference sequence). Trimming pared 4 bases from V and 6 bases from J, leaving 13 bases between. The CDR3 DNA reads as TGTGCCAGCAGCCGACAGGGAGGAGGCGAGCAGTACTTC. Its translation: CASSRQGGGEQYF.

The sample holds many counts of this clonotype. V gene TRBV7-8 combines with J gene TRBJ1-4; no firm D call. Trimming removed 5 bases from V and 1 base from J, with 8 bases in between. The CDR3 runs to 14 residues. Germline V gives CDR1 SGHVS, CDR2 FQNEAQ. The CDR3: CASSPPRTNEKLFF. The CDR3 DNA is TGTGCCAGCAGCCCGCCTAGAACTAATGAAAAACTGTTTTTT.